A single sample gave rise to the 29 T cell receptor beta chains below, sequenced in a study of CD8 T cells in ankylosing spondylitis. MiXCR was run by TCRdb on the 5' RACE reads, yielding one entry per CDR3 protein. The sample holds more than 250,000 distinct CDR3 sequences, 11% seen once. Sequencing was done on a sample of blood, either unsorted or a sorted T cell fraction (not recorded which). Receptor source: a female donor with ankylosing spondylitis or in good health (not recorded which).

This clonotype was detected ten times or more. The rearrangement joins TRBV7-2 to TRBJ2-1; 13 bases are shared with TRBD2. V lost 1 base and J lost 10; bases outside the gene matches: 7. Germline CDR1 is SGHTA and CDR2 is FQGNSA. The length of the CDR3 is 16 residues. CDR3 sequence (DNA): TGTGCCAGCAGCTTAGAGGCGGGACTAGCGGGATTGGAGCAGTTCTTC. This gives the protein CASSLEAGLAGLEQFF.

This clonotype has at least ten counts. The rearrangement joins TRBV20-1 to TRBJ2-5; D is ambiguous. Trimming pared 3 bases from V and 7 bases from J, leaving 12 bases between. Germline CDR1 reads DFQATT; CDR2 reads SNEGSKA (reference sequence). CDR3 length: 12 amino acids. The CDR3 loop is CSASRAVWTQYF. Written as DNA, the CDR3 is TGCAGTGCTAGTAGGGCAGTTTGGACCCAGTACTTC.

In its sample, this clonotype was seen a few times. V is TRBV11-2 and J is TRBJ2-1; D remains unclear. V lost 1 base to trimming and J lost 6 bases, with 7 bases between them. This CDR3 has 13 amino acids. Germline V CDR1 and CDR2: SGHAT, FQNNGV. In nucleotides, the CDR3 is TGTGCCAGCAGCTTAGTTCGCCTCAATGAGCAGTTCTTC. Translated, it gives CASSLVRLNEQFF.

This clonotype was observed at least ten times. V is TRBV20-1 and J is TRBJ2-7; a possible D gene is TRBD1 (5 bases). The germline V and J ends were trimmed by 5 bases and 1 base, with 18 bases remaining between them. The CDR3 runs to 15 residues. Germline lookup yields CDR1 DFQATT and CDR2 SNEGSKA (reference sequence). In DNA, the CDR3 is TGCAGTGCTGCACCTCGTAGGGGCTCTTCCTACGAGCAGTACTTC. Translating gives CSAAPRRGSSYEQYF.

In regard to this clonotype: A much larger clone is a single base away; this may be a read error. CDR3 loop: CASSLEWTDDNEHFF. DNA for the CDR3: TGTGCCAGCAGCTTAGAGTGGACGGACGACAATGAGCATTTCTTC. The V and J genes are TRBV11-2 and TRBJ2-1; no definite D call. The CDR3 consists of 15 residues. Germline V lookup: CDR1 SGHAT, CDR2 FQNNGV.

This clonotype was counted only a few times. The chain uses TRBV5-1 and TRBJ1-2, with D hard to call. The V gene lost 4 bases and the J gene lost 0 bases, with 16 bases spanning the gap. The CDR3 is made up of 16 amino acids. Germline V CDR1 and CDR2: SGHRS, YFSETQ. The CDR3 DNA reads as TGCGCCAGCAGCCAGTGGGGAGGTCCAGCTAACTATGGCTACACCTTC. Residues: CASSQWGGPANYGYTF.

This clonotype has ten or more counts. The rearrangement joins TRBV27 to TRBJ1-5; tentatively, D is TRBD1 (5 bases). The length of the CDR3 is 13 residues. Germline CDR1 and CDR2: MNHEY and SMNVEV (reference sequence). V was clipped by 6 bases and J by 6 bases, with 12 bases between them. The CDR3 region is CASREGPGQPQHF. The DNA of the CDR3 is TGTGCCAGCAGGGAGGGGCCCGGTCAGCCCCAGCATTTT.

The chain uses TRBV27 and TRBJ2-7; D not certain. The CDR3 sequence is 15 residues long. V was cut by 5 bases and J by 2 bases, with 16 bases left in between. Germline CDR1 and CDR2: MNHEY and SMNVEV (reference sequence). The CDR3 sequence is CASSPRWVGPYEQYF. The CDR3 DNA is TGTGCCAGCAGTCCCCGGTGGGTTGGGCCCTACGAGCAGTACTTC.

The chain uses TRBV7-8 and TRBJ2-5; possible D gene TRBD2, 5 bases. V was trimmed by 5 bases and J by 2 bases, leaving 12 bases between them. The CDR3 length is 14 residues. In germline, CDR1 is SGHVS, CDR2 FQNEAQ. The CDR3: CASSTGLRQETQYF. The DNA for the CDR3 is TGTGCCAGCAGCACCGGACTGAGACAAGAGACCCAGTACTTC.

This clonotype was counted many times. V usage is TRBV6-1 and J usage is TRBJ1-1, with D perhaps matching TRBD1 (5 bases). The CDR3 spans 17 residues. With 6 bases removed from V and 0 bases from J, the gap between germline ends came to 20 bases. Germline V gene sequence: CDR1 MNHNS, CDR2 SASEGT. The CDR3 here is CASSSGTFTPMNTEAFF. DNA for the CDR3: TGTGCCAGCAGCTCCGGGACCTTTACCCCTATGAACACTGAAGCTTTCTTT.

This clonotype was counted ten times or more. The chain couples TRBV20-1 to TRBJ2-2; D is unresolved. The V gene's germline CDR1 is DFQATT and CDR2 SNEGSKA (reference sequence). CDR3 size: 13 residues. V gave up 8 bases and J gave up 2 bases, with 12 bases separating them. This CDR3 is CSYSIPNTGELFF. CDR3 DNA: TGCAGTTATAGCATACCTAACACCGGGGAGCTGTTTTTT.

V usage is TRBV3-1 and J usage is TRBJ1-2; D gene ambiguous. Trimming took 4 bases from V and 3 from J, leaving 15 bases between them. There are 15 residues in the CDR3. Germline loops: CDR1 LGHDT, CDR2 YNNKEL (reference sequence). CDR3 in amino acids: CASSPTFGNDYGYTF. The DNA of the CDR3 is TGTGCCAGCAGCCCGACATTTGGGAATGACTATGGCTACACCTTC. Together with reference TRBV3-1 and TRBJ1-2, the CDR3 gives the full variable domain: DTAVSQTPKYLVTQMGNDKSIKCEQNLGHDTMYWYKQDSKKFLKIMFSYNNKELIINETVPNRFSPKSPDKAHLNLHINSLELGDSAVYFCASSPTFGNDYGYTFGSGTRLTVV.

Many counts were recorded for this clonotype. V is TRBV7-9 and J is TRBJ2-1; no clear D gene. CDR3 length: 13 amino acids. Germline V gene data show CDR1 as SEHNR and CDR2 as FQNEAQ (reference sequence). With 5 bases removed from V and 4 bases from J, the gap between germline ends came to 9 bases. DNA of the CDR3: TGTGCCAGCAGCGAATGGGGATACAATGAGCAGTTCTTC. It specifies CASSEWGYNEQFF.

The J gene is TRBJ2-7, the V gene TRBV5-5; TRBD2 matches 9 bases. Germline CDR1 is SGHKS and CDR2 is YYEKEE (reference sequence). V shed 2 bases, J shed 3 bases, and the junction held 6 bases outside the gene matches. The CDR3 loop spans 15 amino acids. This CDR3 reads CASSFGGRALYEQYF. CDR3 DNA sequence: TGTGCCAGCAGCTTTGGCGGGAGGGCCCTCTACGAGCAGTACTTC. The complete variable domain, with remaining parts taken from reference TRBV5-5 and TRBJ2-7, reads DAGVTQSPTHLIKTRGQQVTLRCSPISGHKSVSWYQQVLGQGPQFIFQYYEKEERGRGNFPDRFSARQFPNYSSELNVNALLLGDSALYLCASSFGGRALYEQYFGPGTRLTVT.

CDR3 sequence: CSARTPGVSYEQYF. CDR3 sequence (DNA): TGCAGTGCTAGAACTCCAGGGGTGTCCTACGAGCAGTACTTC. The chain uses TRBV20-1 and TRBJ2-7, with D maybe TRBD1 (6 bases). V was cut by 2 bases and J by 1 base, with 12 bases left in between. CDR1 and CDR2 (germline): DFQATT, SNEGSKA (reference sequence). The CDR3 spans 14 residues.

This clonotype was observed at least ten times. The rearrangement links TRBV6-5 to TRBJ2-1, with TRBD2 matching 8 bases. Germline V gene lookup returns CDR1 MNHEY and CDR2 SVGAGI. Trimming took 2 bases from V and 4 from J; bases not matched to a gene: 4. The CDR3 is 15 amino acids. For the CDR3, the DNA is TGTGCCAGCAGTTACCGCTCGGGGGGGTACAATGAGCAGTTCTTC. Its translation: CASSYRSGGYNEQFF.

This clonotype was picked up a small number of times. This chain connects TRBV29-1 to TRBJ2-7; D is tentatively TRBD1 or TRBD2 (5 bases each). CDR3 length: 17 residues. Between the trimmed V and J ends, which lost 0 bases and 0 bases, there was a span of 18 bases. Germline V gene sequence: CDR1 SQVTM, CDR2 ANQGSEA. CDR3 DNA sequence: TGCAGCGTTGAAGATCGGCCCCCTGGGACGGTCTCCTACGAGCAGTACTTC. Translating gives CSVEDRPPGTVSYEQYF.

The table lists this clonotype with a count of one. A much bigger clone sits one base away, suggesting this may be a read error. The CDR3 spells CSVVRGVVQETQYF. In DNA form, the CDR3 reads TGCAGCGTTGTTCGGGGAGTCGTCCAAGAGACCCAGTACTTC. This chain connects TRBV29-1 to TRBJ2-5, with D maybe TRBD2 (5 bases). CDR1 is SQVTM and CDR2 is ANQGSEA in the germline V gene. Trimming shortened V by 4 bases and J by 1 base, and 13 bases separated the two germline ends. The CDR3 consists of 14 residues. Full variable domain (outside the CDR3, taken from reference TRBV29-1 and TRBJ2-5): SAVISQKPSRDICQRGTSLTIQCQVDSQVTMMFWYRQQPGQSLTLIATANQGSEATYESGFVIDKFPISRPNLTFSTLTVSNMSPEDSSIYLCSVVRGVVQETQYFGPGTRLLVL.

This clonotype was counted only a few times. The rearrangement joins TRBV28 to TRBJ1-5; tentative D call: TRBD1 (5 bases). CDR1 is MDHEN, CDR2 SYDVKM, per germline. This CDR3 is 15 amino acids long. Trimming shortened V by 5 bases and J by 2 bases, and 13 bases separated the two germline ends. CDR3 region: CASSQSGLGNQPQHF. The CDR3, as DNA: TGTGCCAGCAGTCAATCAGGGTTGGGCAATCAGCCCCAGCATTTT.

This clonotype came up many times. Here the CDR3 reads CASSPRPGREATDTQYF. The CDR3 coding sequence is TGTGCCAGCAGCCCCAGGCCTGGCCGGGAGGCCACAGATACGCAGTATTTT. The rearrangement uses TRBV7-2 and TRBJ2-3; 7 positions agree with TRBD2. CDR1 and CDR2 from the germline V gene are SGHTA and FQGNSA. V shed 5 bases, J shed 2 bases, and the junction held 13 bases outside the gene matches. The CDR3 runs to 17 residues.

This clonotype was seen many times. V and J are TRBV24-1 and TRBJ2-2, with 11 bases matching TRBD2. Looked up from germline, CDR1 is KGHDR and CDR2 is SFDVKD. With 0 bases clipped from V and 1 base from J, the junction kept 9 bases outside the gene matches. This CDR3 is 20 amino acids long. DNA for the CDR3: TGTGCCACCAGTGATTTGCGGTCTAGCGGGGGGACTAAGAACACCGGGGAGCTGTTTTTT. Translated: CATSDLRSSGGTKNTGELFF.

The chain joins TRBV11-1 to TRBJ2-3; 8 bases align to TRBD1. V lost 3 bases to trimming and J lost 0 bases; unmatched junction nucleotides: 14. Germline lookup yields CDR1 SGHAT and CDR2 FQDESV (reference sequence). CDR3 length: 19 amino acids. The CDR3 coding sequence is TGTGCCAGCAGCTTTACAGGGGGTGGCCGGTTGACTAGCACAGATACGCAGTATTTT. Translation gives CASSFTGGGRLTSTDTQYF.

This clonotype appeared many times. The V and J genes are TRBV5-1 and TRBJ1-2; D is uncertain. Germline V gene data show CDR1 as SGHRS and CDR2 as YFSETQ. V was pared by 2 bases and J by 3 bases, with 5 bases between. The CDR3 sequence is 12 residues long. CDR3 sequence: CASSLPDYGYTF. The CDR3 region has the DNA TGCGCCAGCAGCTTACCAGACTATGGCTACACCTTC. Full variable domain (rest looked up from reference TRBV5-1 and TRBJ1-2): KAGVTQTPRYLIKTRGQQVTLSCSPISGHRSVSWYQQTPGQGLQFLFEYFSETQRNKGNFPGRFSGRQFSNSRSEMNVSTLELGDSALYLCASSLPDYGYTFGSGTRLTVV.

This clonotype was counted many times. The gene calls are TRBV7-8 and TRBJ2-7, with unresolved D. The CDR3 sequence is 14 residues long. Germline V gene data show CDR1 as SGHVS and CDR2 as FQNEAQ. V gave up 5 bases and J gave up 3 bases, with 14 bases separating them. CDR3 protein: CASSPTRRYYEQYF. The CDR3 bases are TGTGCCAGCAGCCCTACGCGGAGATACTACGAGCAGTACTTC.

The chain recombines TRBV30 with TRBJ2-1; 7 bases line up with TRBD2. Germline V gene data show CDR1 as GTSNPN and CDR2 as SVGIG (reference sequence). The CDR3 sequence is 14 residues long. J was trimmed by 1 base and V by 3 bases; bases with no gene match: 3. CDR3 in DNA: TGTGCCTGGAGAAACGGGGGGTCCTACAATGAGCAGTTCTTC. This sequence encodes CAWRNGGSYNEQFF.

The sample holds many counts of this clonotype. The J gene is TRBJ2-1, the V gene TRBV20-1; 8 nucleotides align to TRBD2. The V segment lost 1 base and the J segment 7 bases; nucleotides outside the gene matches: 9. Germline CDR1 reads DFQATT; CDR2 reads SNEGSKA (reference sequence). The CDR3 sequence is 15 residues long. CDR3 sequence (DNA): TGCAGTGCTAGAGCGCCGGGAGCGGGAGCAAATGAGCAGTTCTTC. Its protein product is CSARAPGAGANEQFF.

V usage is TRBV27 and J usage is TRBJ2-1; D unclear. The CDR3 is made up of 14 amino acids. Trimming took 6 bases from V and 3 from J, leaving 12 bases between them. The germline V gene has CDR1 MNHEY and CDR2 SMNVEV (reference sequence). DNA of the CDR3: TGTGCCAGCAGCCCCGGGTCCGGCTACAATGAGCAGTTCTTC. Translation: CASSPGSGYNEQFF.

The sample holds many counts of this clonotype. The V and J genes are TRBV14 and TRBJ2-1; D possibly uses TRBD1 or TRBD2 (5 bases each). Germline assignment: CDR1 SGHDN and CDR2 FVKESK. The V gene lost 3 bases and the J gene lost 6 bases, with 15 bases spanning the gap. This CDR3 region has 15 residues. The CDR3 protein is CASSHRTGRVNEQFF. CDR3 coding DNA: TGTGCCAGCAGCCATCGTACGGGGCGGGTCAATGAGCAGTTCTTC. The complete variable domain, with remaining parts taken from reference TRBV14 and TRBJ2-1, reads EAGVTQFPSHSVIEKGQTVTLRCDPISGHDNLYWYRRVMGKEIKFLLHFVKESKQDESGMPNNRFLAERTGGTYSTLKVQPAELEDSGVYFCASSHRTGRVNEQFFGPGTRLTVL.

This chain joins TRBV29-1 and TRBJ1-5; perhaps TRBD1 as D (5 bases). There are 13 residues in the CDR3. Deletions cut 6 bases from V and 4 bases from J, with 13 bases between. Per the germline V gene, CDR1 is SQVTM and CDR2 is ANQGSEA. CDR3 in amino acids: CSVGDGGNQPQHF. In DNA, the CDR3 is TGCAGCGTCGGGGACGGAGGGAATCAGCCCCAGCATTTT.